The clone carrying this TCR beta chain was seen only a few times. The sample has other DNA sequences that encode this CDR3 too. This sample was included in a study of blood T cell repertoires in COVID-19. The protocol was immunoSEQ multiplex PCR, while the TCRdb copy is restricted to in-frame clones and leaves out a portion. The data show around 300,000 clones, roughly 90% seen once. Trimming cost V 3 bases and J 0 bases; bases outside gene matches: 0. Germline V gene sequence: CDR1 SGHTA, CDR2 FQGTGA. The CDR3 totals 15 residues. Sequencing was performed on peripheral blood. This receptor was obtained from a woman aged 25 to 39 with COVID-19, enrolled during active disease. V usage is TRBV7-3 and J usage is TRBJ2-1; 9 positions agree with TRBD1. The CDR3 nucleotides are TGTGCCAGCAGCTTGGACAGGGGCTCCTACAATGAGCAGTTCTTC. Protein product: CASSLDRGSYNEQFF.